The 12 T cell receptor beta chains below come from one sample, sequenced in a study of blood T cell repertoires in COVID-19. TCRdb keeps only in-frame clones here, not all; method: immunoSEQ multiplex PCR. The table has 150,000 or so clones, 80% to 90% seen once. The sequencing input was peripheral blood. These TCRs come from a woman aged 45-59 years with acute or convalescent COVID-19.

The chain is built from TRBV5-1 and TRBJ1-2; 9 bases line up with TRBD1. The germline V gene has CDR1 SGHRS and CDR2 YFSETQ. Losses at the gene ends were 3 bases for V and 10 bases for J; bases not matched to a gene: 10. The length of the CDR3 is 14 residues. Here the CDR3 DNA reads TGCGCCAGCAGCTCCCTCCGGACAGGGGATGACTACACCTTC. The encoded protein is CASSSLRTGDDYTF.

This sequence joins TRBV27 and TRBJ1-2; 10 nucleotides align to TRBD1. Germline CDR1 and CDR2: MNHEY and SMNVEV (reference sequence). V lost 6 bases, J lost 8 bases, and 9 bases stayed unmatched. This CDR3 has 14 residues. CDR3 coding DNA: TGTGCCAGCAGCCGGACAGGGGGAGGCCGAGGCTACACCTTC. The encoded protein is CASSRTGGGRGYTF.

The rearrangement uses TRBV27 and TRBJ1-2, with TRBD1 as a possible D gene (5 bases). The CDR3 covers 13 residues. Germline V gene sequence: CDR1 MNHEY, CDR2 SMNVEV (reference sequence). V lost 6 bases, J lost 8 bases, and 16 bases lay in between. CDR3 bases: TGTGCCAGCAGACCACAAGTTCAGGGAGGCTACACCTTC. Its protein product is CASRPQVQGGYTF.

V usage is TRBV2 and J usage is TRBJ1-3, with D perhaps TRBD1 (6 bases). CDR1 and CDR2 (germline): SNHLY, FYNNEI. The ends were cut back, 3 bases at V and 0 bases at J, with 12 bases in the middle. This CDR3 is built from 16 residues. The CDR3: CASSEGRGTSGNTIYF. Here the CDR3 DNA reads TGTGCCAGCAGTGAGGGCAGGGGTACCTCTGGAAACACCATATATTTT.

Concerning this clone itself: The DNA is omitted, as the CDR3 cannot be located on it reliably, and the CDR3 follows TCRdb's listing. This chain links TRBV19 with TRBJ2-6; the table's D gene call, TRBD1, was not cross checked with the DNA. Both ends counted, the CDR3 spans 15 residues. The germline V gene has CDR1 LNHDA and CDR2 SQIVND (reference sequence). The CDR3 sequence: CASSRQFFGANVLTF.

This chain joins TRBV6-2 or TRBV6-3 and TRBJ1-5; 7 nucleotides agree with TRBD1. The CDR3 contains 16 residues. CDR1 MNHEY and CDR2 SVGEGT come from the germline V gene. V trimming: 5 bases; J trimming: 0 bases; junction bases outside the gene matches: 7. In DNA, the CDR3 is TGTGCCAGCAGTGCCTTGACAGGGTTTAGCAATCAGCCCCAGCATTTT. It translates to CASSALTGFSNQPQHF.

The chain combines TRBV4-1 with TRBJ2-7; 7 nucleotides match TRBD2. V lost 1 base and J lost 3; bases outside the gene matches: 0. The CDR3 length is 13 residues. CDR1 is MGHRA, CDR2 YSYEKL, per germline. CDR3 region: CASSQGGGYEQYF. The CDR3 nucleotides read TGCGCCAGCAGCCAAGGCGGGGGCTACGAGCAGTACTTC.

The chain is built from TRBV27 and TRBJ2-7, with 12 nucleotides matching TRBD1. The germline V gene has CDR1 MNHEY and CDR2 SMNVEV (reference sequence). The CDR3 has 14 residues. The trim removed 6 bases at V and 3 bases at J, leaving 3 bases unmatched. The CDR3 is CASRGQGAGYEQYF. The CDR3 DNA sequence: TGTGCCAGCAGGGGACAGGGGGCTGGCTACGAGCAGTACTTC.

The V gene is TRBV4-2, the J gene TRBJ2-3; no clear D gene. CDR1 is LGHNA, CDR2 YNFKEQ, per germline. V was cut by 4 bases and J by 4 bases, with 9 bases left in between. The CDR3 has 13 residues. The CDR3 DNA sequence: TGTGCCAGCAGCCGAGGATCCCCAGATACGCAGTATTTT. Its translation: CASSRGSPDTQYF.

The V call is TRBV14, the J call TRBJ1-3, with 11 bases aligning to TRBD1. Germline CDR1 and CDR2: SGHDN and FVKESK. The V gene end was trimmed by 6 bases and the J gene end by 8 bases; junction bases not matched to a gene: 6. The CDR3 totals 14 residues. The CDR3 loop is CASSPGTGGHTIYF. CDR3 coding DNA: TGTGCCAGCAGTCCCGGGACAGGGGGACACACCATATATTTT. Combining the CDR3 with reference TRBV14 and TRBJ1-3 gives the whole variable domain EAGVTQFPSHSVIEKGQTVTLRCDPISGHDNLYWYRRVMGKEIKFLLHFVKESKQDESGMPNNRFLAERTGGTYSTLKVQPAELEDSGVYFCASSPGTGGHTIYFGEGSWLTVV.

This clone was counted a few times. The chain couples TRBV5-1 to TRBJ1-1; tentative D call: TRBD1 (6 bases). CDR3 length: 14 residues. Per the germline V gene, CDR1 is SGHRS and CDR2 is YFSETQ. V was pared by 5 bases and J by 2 bases, with 13 bases between. The CDR3 nucleotides are TGCGCCAGCAGATCGACAGGTACTAACACTGAAGCTTTCTTT. This translates into CASRSTGTNTEAFF.

This rearrangement joins TRBV5-1 to TRBJ2-5, with D tentatively TRBD1 (6 bases). CDR3 length: 15 residues. Trimming removed 3 bases at V and 5 bases at J, with 17 bases between. CDR1 and CDR2 from the germline V gene are SGHRS and YFSETQ. The CDR3 protein is CASSSGTQPLETQYF. The CDR3 bases are TGCGCCAGCAGCTCCGGGACACAGCCCCTTGAGACCCAGTACTTC.